Here is one T cell receptor (beta chain) with its context. What it recognizes is unknown. The CDR3 has 14 amino acids. Per germline, CDR1 SEHNR and CDR2 FQNEAQ (reference sequence). The TRB libraries of cDNA were built by UMI-labeled 5' RACE. TCRdb reprocessed the 5' RACE reads, keeping one entry per CDR3 protein, no DNA. The listing contains 38,000 or so distinct CDR3 sequences. The source of the sample is a study of CXCR3-negative and CXCR3-positive naive CD8 T cells. Study at large: Cumulative TRB read yield was around 150 million, averaging about 1.5 +/- 0.3 million per library.

General study findings and limits: Whereas both naive subsets had comparably high diversity, memory CD8+ cells had much lower diversity. Both naive subsets, CXCR3-negative and CXCR3-positive, displayed similar TRBV-TRBJ usage, unlike memory cells.

This sequence joins TRBV7-9 and TRBJ2-7; TCRdb names TRBD1, which stays unverified in the absence of DNA. The TCR comes from a human donor in good health. Some clones in this sample may be carry-over from other donors' samples. The sample comprised memory CD8+ T cells from blood. The CDR3 spells CASSSDGTSYEQYF.